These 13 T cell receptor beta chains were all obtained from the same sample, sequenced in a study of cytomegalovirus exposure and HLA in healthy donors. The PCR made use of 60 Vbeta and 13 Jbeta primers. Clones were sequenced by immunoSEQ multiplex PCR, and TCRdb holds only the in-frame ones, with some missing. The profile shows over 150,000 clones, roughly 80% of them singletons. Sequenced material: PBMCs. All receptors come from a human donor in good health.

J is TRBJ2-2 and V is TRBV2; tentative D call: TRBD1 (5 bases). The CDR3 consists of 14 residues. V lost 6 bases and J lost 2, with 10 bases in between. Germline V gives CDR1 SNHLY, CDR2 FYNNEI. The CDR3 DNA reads TGTGCCAGCAGGAAGGACATAAACACCGGGGAGCTGTTTTTT. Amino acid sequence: CASRKDINTGELFF.

CDR3 region: CASSMDYRGSGGYTF. CDR3 DNA sequence: TGTGCCAGTAGTATGGACTACAGGGGAAGTGGTGGCTACACCTTC. The V and J genes are TRBV19 and TRBJ1-2; 7 nucleotides line up with TRBD1. Unmatched junction bases numbered 11, after V lost 3 bases and J lost 7 bases. CDR3 length: 15 residues. Germline CDR1 reads LNHDA; CDR2 reads SQIVND (reference sequence).

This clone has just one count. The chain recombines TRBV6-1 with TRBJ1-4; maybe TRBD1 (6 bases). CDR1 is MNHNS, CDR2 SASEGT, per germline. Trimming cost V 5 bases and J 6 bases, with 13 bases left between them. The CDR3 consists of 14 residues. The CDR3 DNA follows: TGTGCCAGCAGTTTTACAGGGATTTATGAAAAACTGTTTTTT. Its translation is CASSFTGIYEKLFF.

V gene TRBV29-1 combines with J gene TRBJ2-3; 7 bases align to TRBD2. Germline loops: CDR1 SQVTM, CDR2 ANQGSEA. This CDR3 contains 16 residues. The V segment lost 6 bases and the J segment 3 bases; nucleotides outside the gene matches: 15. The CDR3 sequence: CSVPSLYSGGTDTQYF. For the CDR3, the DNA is TGCAGCGTCCCGTCCCTATACTCGGGGGGTACAGATACGCAGTATTTT.

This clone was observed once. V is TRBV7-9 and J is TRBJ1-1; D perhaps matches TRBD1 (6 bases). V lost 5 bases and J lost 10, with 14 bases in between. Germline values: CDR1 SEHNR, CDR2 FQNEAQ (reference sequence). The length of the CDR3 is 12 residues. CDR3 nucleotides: TGTGCCAGCAGCCCCCCCACAGGGAGAGCTTTCTTT. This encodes CASSPPTGRAFF.

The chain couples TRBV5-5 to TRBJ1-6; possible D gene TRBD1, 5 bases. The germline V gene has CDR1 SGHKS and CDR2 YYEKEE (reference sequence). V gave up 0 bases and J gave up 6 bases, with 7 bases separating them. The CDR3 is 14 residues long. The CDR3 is CASSLGQTNSPLHF. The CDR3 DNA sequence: TGTGCCAGCAGCTTGGGACAGACTAATTCACCCCTCCACTTT.

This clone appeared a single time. CDR3 protein: CASSHWQASDTQYF. CDR3 coding DNA: TGTGCCAGCAGCCACTGGCAGGCTTCAGATACGCAGTATTTT. The chain joins TRBV14 to TRBJ2-3; D is unclear. There are 14 residues in the CDR3. V was trimmed by 3 bases and J by 4 bases, leaving 11 bases between them. Germline CDR1 reads SGHDN; CDR2 reads FVKESK.

In DNA, the CDR3 is TGTGCCAGTAGTGTCGACAGGGCGGGAAATTATAATTCACCCCTCCACTTT. As protein: CASSVDRAGNYNSPLHF. The chain combines TRBV19 with TRBJ1-6; 7 bases agree with TRBD1. V shed 5 bases and J 4 bases; nucleotides not matched to a gene: 11. CDR1 and CDR2 (germline): LNHDA, SQIVND (reference sequence). CDR3 length: 17 residues.

CDR3 amino acids: CASNPSTGSYEQYF. The CDR3 DNA is TGTGCCAGCAACCCATCGACTGGCTCCTACGAGCAGTACTTC. The V gene is TRBV6-5, the J gene TRBJ2-7; D ambiguous. Trimming cost V 7 bases and J 0 bases, with 13 bases left between them. The CDR3 loop spans 14 amino acids. The germline V gene encodes CDR1 MNHEY and CDR2 SVGAGI.

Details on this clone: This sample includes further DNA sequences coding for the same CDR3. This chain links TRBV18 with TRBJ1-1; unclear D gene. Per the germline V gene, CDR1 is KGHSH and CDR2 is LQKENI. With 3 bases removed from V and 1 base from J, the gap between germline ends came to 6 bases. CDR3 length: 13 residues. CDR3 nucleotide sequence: TGTGCCAGCTCACCGGGAGGGAACACTGAAGCTTTCTTT. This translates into CASSPGGNTEAFF.

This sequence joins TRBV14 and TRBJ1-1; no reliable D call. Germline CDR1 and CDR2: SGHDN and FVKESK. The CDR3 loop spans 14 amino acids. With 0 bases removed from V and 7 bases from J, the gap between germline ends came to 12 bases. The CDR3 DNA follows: TGTGCCAGCAGCCAAGATCTGGTTGGCGGTGAAGCTTTCTTT. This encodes CASSQDLVGGEAFF. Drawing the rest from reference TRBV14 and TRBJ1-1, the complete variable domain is EAGVTQFPSHSVIEKGQTVTLRCDPISGHDNLYWYRRVMGKEIKFLLHFVKESKQDESGMPNNRFLAERTGGTYSTLKVQPAELEDSGVYFCASSQDLVGGEAFFGQGTRLTVV.

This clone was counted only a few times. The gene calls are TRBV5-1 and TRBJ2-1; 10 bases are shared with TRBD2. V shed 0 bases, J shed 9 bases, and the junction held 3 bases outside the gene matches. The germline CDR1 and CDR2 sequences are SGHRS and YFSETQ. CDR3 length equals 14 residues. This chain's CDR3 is CASSLEGLAFEQFF. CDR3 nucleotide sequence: TGCGCCAGCAGCTTGGAGGGACTAGCGTTTGAGCAGTTCTTC.

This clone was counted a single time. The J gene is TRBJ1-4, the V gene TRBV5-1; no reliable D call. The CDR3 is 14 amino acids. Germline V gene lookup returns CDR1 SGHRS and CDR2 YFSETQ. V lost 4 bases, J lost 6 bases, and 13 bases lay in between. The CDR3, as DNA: TGCGCCAGCAGCCCTGCTTATGGAGATGAAAAACTGTTTTTT. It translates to CASSPAYGDEKLFF.